Presented here are 23 T cell receptor beta chains from one specimen sequenced in a study of T cells after yellow fever vaccination. TCRdb ran MiXCR on the 5' RACE reads and lists one entry per CDR3 protein. Among roughly 330,000 distinct CDR3 sequences, about 6.9% were seen once, and the ten largest hold 15% to 20%. Specimen: PBMCs, collected 35 to 50 days after the first yellow fever vaccination. The origin of the receptors is a man aged 18 to 29 who received the YFV17D yellow fever vaccine.

The chain has TRBV2 and TRBJ1-6, with D unresolved. The CDR3 has 12 residues. V was clipped by 9 bases and J by 5 bases, with 8 bases between them. Germline lookup yields CDR1 SNHLY and CDR2 FYNNEI. The DNA for the CDR3 is TGTGCCAGTAGACTGGATAATTCACCCCTCCACTTT. Translation gives CASRLDNSPLHF.

Only a few counts were recorded for this clonotype. V gene TRBV9 combines with J gene TRBJ1-1; TRBD1 agrees at 8 bases. Germline lookup yields CDR1 SGDLS and CDR2 YYNGEE. V trimming: 3 bases; J trimming: 4 bases; junction bases outside the gene matches: 5. The CDR3 has 14 amino acids. CDR3 coding DNA: TGTGCCAGCAGCGCAGGGGGCAGAGGCACTGAAGCTTTCTTT. This translates into CASSAGGRGTEAFF.

This clonotype was detected a few times. The DNA for the CDR3 is TGTGCCAGCAGCTCTCGAGGAGCGGGGCAGGATGAGCAGTTCTTC. This translates into CASSSRGAGQDEQFF. The J gene is TRBJ2-1, the V gene TRBV7-2; TRBD2 aligns across 7 bases. V was pared by 4 bases and J by 8 bases, with 11 bases of the junction left unmatched. This CDR3 is 15 amino acids long. CDR1 is SGHTA, CDR2 FQGNSA, per germline.

The chain uses TRBV20-1 and TRBJ2-5; 8 bases match TRBD1. The CDR3 length is 15 residues. From germline, CDR1 is DFQATT and CDR2 SNEGSKA (reference sequence). Trimming at V came to 2 bases and at J to 2 bases, leaving 7 bases not matched to a gene. The CDR3 loop is CSARHGQGRQETQYF. CDR3 nucleotides: TGCAGTGCTAGACACGGACAGGGCCGTCAAGAGACCCAGTACTTC.

The chain joins TRBV9 to TRBJ2-1, with unresolved D. The CDR3 loop spans 16 amino acids. Germline V gene lookup returns CDR1 SGDLS and CDR2 YYNGEE. V dropped 0 bases and J dropped 2 bases, with 12 bases sitting between them. CDR3 amino acids: CASSVDGVRTYNEQFF. As DNA, the CDR3 is TGTGCCAGCAGCGTAGATGGGGTTCGGACCTACAATGAGCAGTTCTTC.

This clonotype was seen only a few times. The rearrangement links TRBV4-1 to TRBJ1-4; D is ambiguous. The germline gives CDR1 MGHRA, CDR2 YSYEKL. The CDR3 has 14 residues. V lost 1 base, J lost 2 bases, and 5 bases lay in between. Here the CDR3 DNA reads TGCGCCAGCAGCCAAGGAGTCACTAATGAAAAACTGTTTTTT. Translation: CASSQGVTNEKLFF.

The chain carries TRBV6-5 and TRBJ2-2; 12 nucleotides line up with TRBD2. The CDR3 has 19 residues. Germline CDR1 reads MNHEY; CDR2 reads SVGAGI. V shed 0 bases, J shed 7 bases, and the junction held 12 bases outside the gene matches. This CDR3 is CASSYSSRLAGGPVGELFF. Here the CDR3 DNA reads TGTGCCAGCAGTTACTCGAGCCGTCTAGCGGGGGGGCCCGTCGGGGAGCTGTTTTTT.

This clonotype was observed a few times. The chain carries TRBV5-1 and TRBJ2-3; tentative D call: TRBD1 (6 bases). CDR3 length: 16 residues. CDR1 is SGHRS, CDR2 YFSETQ, per germline. Trimming removed 4 bases from V and 4 bases from J, with 19 bases in between. The CDR3 region is CASSLGTRGVPDTQYF. CDR3 bases: TGCGCCAGCAGCCTAGGGACCAGGGGTGTGCCAGATACGCAGTATTTT.

The chain joins TRBV5-1 to TRBJ2-3; TRBD2 matches at 8 bases. Germline trimming cut 0 bases from V and 4 bases from J; bases unmatched to any gene: 7. CDR1 is SGHRS and CDR2 is YFSETQ in the germline V gene. This CDR3 has 16 residues. In DNA, the CDR3 is TGCGCCAGCAGCTTGGAGGCGGGGGGTAGCGCAGATACGCAGTATTTT. It is translated as CASSLEAGGSADTQYF.

This clonotype was picked up a small number of times. As DNA, the CDR3 is TGTGCCAGCAGCCTTTTTATTCGGTATGAGCAGTTCTTC. It yields the protein CASSLFIRYEQFF. The chain employs TRBV11-2 and TRBJ2-1; D remains unclear. The germline V gene encodes CDR1 SGHAT and CDR2 FQNNGV. CDR3 length: 13 residues. Trimming removed 5 bases at V and 8 bases at J, with 13 bases between.

In its sample, this clonotype was seen a few times. This chain joins TRBV7-6 and TRBJ1-5, with D perhaps matching TRBD1 (5 bases). Germline V gives CDR1 SGHVS, CDR2 FNYEAQ. The CDR3 loop spans 18 amino acids. Trimming cost V 5 bases and J 0 bases, with 20 bases left between them. CDR3 nucleotides: TGTGCCAGCAGCCCGCTCCGGGACGGATCGTATAGCAATCAGCCCCAGCATTTT. Its protein product is CASSPLRDGSYSNQPQHF.

The chain is built from TRBV6-2 or TRBV6-3 and TRBJ2-7; D possibly corresponds to TRBD1 (5 bases). Germline assignment: CDR1 MNHEY and CDR2 SVGEGT. The V gene lost 5 bases and the J gene lost 4 bases, with 9 bases spanning the gap. The CDR3 extends over 12 amino acids. Written as DNA, the CDR3 is TGTGCCAGCAGTGATCCAGGGTACGAGCAGTACGTC. Its translation is CASSDPGYEQYV.

The V and J genes are TRBV19 and TRBJ1-1; 7 nucleotides align to TRBD1. Germline trimming cut 8 bases from V and 0 bases from J; bases unmatched to any gene: 6. The CDR3 is 14 residues long. Germline CDR1 is LNHDA and CDR2 is SQIVND (reference sequence). The CDR3 loop reads CASRDRELNTEAFF. The CDR3 bases are TGTGCCAGTCGGGACAGAGAATTGAACACTGAAGCTTTCTTT. Full variable domain (outside the CDR3, taken from reference TRBV19 and TRBJ1-1): DGGITQSPKYLFRKEGQNVTLSCEQNLNHDAMYWYRQDPGQGLRLIYYSQIVNDFQKGDIAEGYSVSREKKESFPLTVTSAQKNPTAFYLCASRDRELNTEAFFGQGTRLTVV.

This clonotype appeared a few times. The V call is TRBV15, the J call TRBJ1-2; 9 nucleotides match TRBD1. The germline CDR1 and CDR2 sequences are LNHNV and YYDKDF (reference sequence). The CDR3 length is 16 residues. Germline trimming cut 1 base from V and 7 bases from J; bases unmatched to any gene: 10. The CDR3 region is CATSRAGTGTNAGYTF. The DNA for the CDR3 is TGTGCCACCAGCAGAGCCGGGACAGGGACGAATGCTGGCTACACCTTC.

The CDR3 DNA is TGTGCCAGCAGCTTGGATGCACGGGGATCCTACGAGCAGTACTTC. This gives the protein CASSLDARGSYEQYF. The rearrangement links TRBV5-5 to TRBJ2-7; D might be TRBD2 (5 bases). Trimming stripped 0 bases from V and 1 base from J, with 11 bases between. Germline V gene lookup returns CDR1 SGHKS and CDR2 YYEKEE (reference sequence). This CDR3 has 15 amino acids.

This clonotype has a handful of counts. The chain joins TRBV5-1 to TRBJ2-5, with TRBD1 matching 7 bases. CDR1 SGHRS and CDR2 YFSETQ come from the germline V gene. The CDR3 is made up of 16 amino acids. Losses at the gene ends were 3 bases for V and 5 bases for J; bases not matched to a gene: 13. The CDR3 nucleotides are TGCGCCAGCAGCTCCCCTCGACAGGGCAGGTGGGAGACCCAGTACTTC. Residues: CASSSPRQGRWETQYF.

The sample holds many counts of this clonotype. V is TRBV11-2 and J is TRBJ2-7; 10 positions agree with TRBD2. CDR3 size: 20 residues. Germline lookup yields CDR1 SGHAT and CDR2 FQNNGV. With 2 bases clipped from V and 0 bases from J, the junction kept 16 bases outside the gene matches. CDR3 amino acids: CASSLKGRRLAGESSYEQYF. The DNA of the CDR3 is TGTGCCAGCAGCTTAAAAGGCCGGAGACTAGCGGGCGAAAGCTCCTACGAGCAGTACTTC.

This clonotype came up a few times. The V gene is TRBV5-1, the J gene TRBJ2-7; D tentatively reads TRBD1 or TRBD2 (6 bases each). Deletions cut 4 bases from V and 6 bases from J, with 14 bases between. Germline loops: CDR1 SGHRS, CDR2 YFSETQ. This CDR3 contains 13 residues. Here the CDR3 reads CASSRGDGGEQYF. CDR3 nucleotide sequence: TGCGCCAGCAGCAGGGGGGATGGGGGCGAGCAGTACTTC.

This clonotype was picked up many times. This chain connects TRBV28 to TRBJ1-1; no definite D call. Germline V gives CDR1 MDHEN, CDR2 SYDVKM. V dropped 7 bases and J dropped 4 bases, with 13 bases sitting between them. The CDR3 extends over 13 amino acids. The CDR3 sequence: CASTQPPGTEAFF. The CDR3 bases are TGTGCCAGCACCCAACCCCCCGGCACTGAAGCTTTCTTT. Drawing the rest from reference TRBV28 and TRBJ1-1, the complete variable domain is DVKVTQSSRYLVKRTGEKVFLECVQDMDHENMFWYRQDPGLGLRLIYFSYDVKMKEKGDIPEGYSVSREKKERFSLILESASTNQTSMYLCASTQPPGTEAFFGQGTRLTVV.

V and J are TRBV5-6 and TRBJ1-6, with a tentative D call TRBD1 (6 bases). Trimming took off 5 bases at V and 5 bases at J, with 14 bases between the two ends. CDR1 SGHDT and CDR2 YYEEEE come from the germline V gene. CDR3 length equals 15 residues. CDR3 sequence: CASSYTDRNNSPLHF. DNA for the CDR3: TGTGCCAGCAGTTACACGGACAGAAATAATTCACCCCTCCACTTT.

The V call is TRBV4-2, the J call TRBJ2-3; tentative D call: TRBD2 (6 bases). From germline, CDR1 is LGHNA and CDR2 YNFKEQ. The CDR3 extends over 15 amino acids. V lost 4 bases and J 3 bases, leaving 14 bases between the germline ends. CDR3 nucleotide sequence: TGTGCCAGCAGCCGCGGACAAGGACTAACAGATACGCAGTATTTT. Protein: CASSRGQGLTDTQYF.

The chain combines TRBV6-1 with TRBJ1-6; D not resolved. The germline CDR1 and CDR2 sequences are MNHNS and SASEGT. The CDR3 contains 14 residues. V gave up 7 bases and J gave up 9 bases, with 16 bases separating them. The CDR3 loop is CASTTAVGSSPLHF. The DNA for the CDR3 is TGTGCCAGCACGACCGCAGTGGGCAGTTCACCCCTCCACTTT.

A few counts support this clonotype. The genes are TRBV4-2 and TRBJ2-2; 7 nucleotides line up with TRBD1. The CDR3 has 14 residues. The V gene end was trimmed by 4 bases and the J gene end by 8 bases; junction bases not matched to a gene: 7. Germline CDR1 reads LGHNA; CDR2 reads YNFKEQ. This CDR3 reads CASSPSQGQGELFF. The CDR3 coding sequence is TGTGCCAGCAGCCCCTCACAGGGGCAAGGGGAGCTGTTTTTT.